These 31 T cell receptor beta chains originate from one sample sequenced in a study of blood T cell repertoires in COVID-19. Assay used: immunoSEQ multiplex PCR; TCRdb lists only in-frame clones, some missing. The data show around 110,000 clones, 90% seen once. Sequenced material: peripheral blood. These receptors originate from a human donor with active COVID-19. The donor label of this sample is uncertain.

The chain joins TRBV9 to TRBJ2-3; 8 bases align to TRBD2. Germline V gives CDR1 SGDLS, CDR2 YYNGEE. V lost 3 bases and J lost 0; bases outside the gene matches: 9. The CDR3 loop spans 17 amino acids. DNA of the CDR3: TGTGCCAGCAGCGCCCTCCCCGGGACTAGAAGCACAGATACGCAGTATTTT. Its protein is CASSALPGTRSTDTQYF.

The chain links TRBV9 to TRBJ2-5; 9 bases fit TRBD2. This CDR3 comprises 16 residues. Germline CDR1 reads SGDLS; CDR2 reads YYNGEE. The V and J ends lost 3 bases and 4 bases, in that order; junction bases with no gene match: 10. CDR3 sequence: CASSASSGGWGETQYF. As DNA, the CDR3 is TGTGCCAGCAGCGCCTCCAGCGGGGGGTGGGGAGAGACCCAGTACTTC.

This chain joins TRBV19 and TRBJ1-1; no clear D. This CDR3 has 18 residues. CDR1 and CDR2 from the germline V gene are LNHDA and SQIVND (reference sequence). V was trimmed by 3 bases and J by 1 base, leaving 21 bases between them. The CDR3 bases are TGTGCCAGTAGTATCGTCTGGGAGGCAGCACTCCCGAACACTGAAGCTTTCTTT. Translated, it gives CASSIVWEAALPNTEAFF.

This clone came up once. For the CDR3, the DNA is TGTGCCAGCAGCTTAGAGCAACAGGTCTACAATGAGCAGTTCTTC. Translation: CASSLEQQVYNEQFF. The V call is TRBV7-2, the J call TRBJ2-1; D is possibly TRBD1 (5 bases). The CDR3 covers 15 residues. The V end lost 1 base, the J end lost 3 bases, and 10 bases lay between the germline ends. Germline CDR1 and CDR2: SGHTA and FQGNSA. Full variable domain (missing parts from reference TRBV7-2 and TRBJ2-1): GAGVSQSPSNKVTEKGKDVELRCDPISGHTALYWYRQSLGQGLEFLIYFQGNSAPDKSGLPSDRFSAERTGGSVSTLTIQRTQQEDSAVYLCASSLEQQVYNEQFFGPGTRLTVL.

This clone was seen just once. This chain joins TRBV13 and TRBJ1-3, with 7 bases aligning to TRBD1. Germline V gives CDR1 PRHDT, CDR2 FYEKMQ (reference sequence). The CDR3 is 14 amino acids. V shed 5 bases, J shed 2 bases, and the junction held 3 bases outside the gene matches. CDR3 protein: CASSEGQPGNTIYF. In DNA form, the CDR3 reads TGTGCCAGCAGCGAGGGACAGCCTGGAAACACCATATATTTT.

This clone has only one observation. This rearrangement joins TRBV4-3 to TRBJ1-1; D gene unclear. Germline assignment: CDR1 LGHNA and CDR2 YSLEER. This CDR3 has 13 residues. V lost 0 bases, J lost 6 bases, and 8 bases lay in between. Here the CDR3 reads CASSQDRLAEAFF. The DNA of the CDR3 is TGCGCCAGCAGCCAAGACAGGTTGGCTGAAGCTTTCTTT.

The chain combines TRBV5-1 with TRBJ2-6, with D possibly TRBD1 on 7 matching bases. V was cut by 5 bases and J by 0 bases, with 12 bases left in between. This CDR3 comprises 16 residues. Per germline, CDR1 SGHRS and CDR2 YFSETQ. The CDR3 DNA sequence: TGCGCCAGCAGTCTTCAGGGGGGCTCTGGGGCCAACGTCCTGACTTTC. This sequence encodes CASSLQGGSGANVLTF.

The rearrangement links TRBV29-1 to TRBJ2-2; D might be TRBD2 (5 bases). V lost 4 bases and J 3 bases, leaving 15 bases between the germline ends. The CDR3 totals 15 residues. CDR1 SQVTM and CDR2 ANQGSEA come from the germline V gene. CDR3 DNA: TGCAGCGTTGTTCTGATCGGAGCGGACACCGGGGAGCTGTTTTTT. Translation: CSVVLIGADTGELFF.

This clone has only one observation. The J gene is TRBJ2-2, the V gene TRBV7-2; no clear D. Trimming took off 0 bases at V and 8 bases at J, with 7 bases between the two ends. The germline V gene has CDR1 SGHTA and CDR2 FQGNSA. The CDR3 is 13 amino acids. CDR3 sequence: CASSLATRGELFF. The CDR3, as DNA: TGTGCCAGCAGCTTAGCGACTCGGGGGGAGCTGTTTTTT.

The J gene is TRBJ1-2, the V gene TRBV9; D is unclear. CDR3 length: 13 amino acids. Trimming removed 4 bases at V and 8 bases at J, with 15 bases between. Germline CDR1 SGDLS, CDR2 YYNGEE. The CDR3 DNA is TGTGCCAGCAGCCCCGGGCAGCGGGGAGGCTACACCTTC. Translation: CASSPGQRGGYTF.

The chain recombines TRBV5-1 with TRBJ1-5, with D unresolved. The CDR3 extends over 16 amino acids. The V end was cut by 0 bases, the J end by 8 bases, with 18 bases between. CDR1 is SGHRS and CDR2 is YFSETQ in the germline V gene. CDR3 sequence: CASSLGPGGLREPQHF. The CDR3 DNA sequence: TGCGCCAGCAGCTTGGGCCCAGGAGGCCTCAGAGAGCCCCAGCATTTT.

This chain joins TRBV28 and TRBJ1-1, with a possible D match to TRBD1 (5 bases). Trimming removed 3 bases from V and 3 bases from J, with 11 bases in between. Germline loops: CDR1 MDHEN, CDR2 SYDVKM. The CDR3 covers 14 residues. In DNA form, the CDR3 reads TGTGCCAGCAGTTTCCAGGGCCGCCACACTGAAGCTTTCTTT. It translates to CASSFQGRHTEAFF. The full variable domain, completed using reference TRBV28 and TRBJ1-1, is DVKVTQSSRYLVKRTGEKVFLECVQDMDHENMFWYRQDPGLGLRLIYFSYDVKMKEKGDIPEGYSVSREKKERFSLILESASTNQTSMYLCASSFQGRHTEAFFGQGTRLTVV.

The J gene is TRBJ2-3, the V gene TRBV4-1; D remains unclear. Trimming removed 6 bases from V and 0 bases from J, with 7 bases in between. Germline CDR1 is MGHRA and CDR2 is YSYEKL. CDR3 length: 13 residues. This CDR3 reads CASSRLSTDTQYF. DNA of the CDR3: TGCGCCAGCAGTCGCCTAAGCACAGATACGCAGTATTTT.

The J gene is TRBJ2-7, the V gene TRBV6-5; no definite D call. This CDR3 is built from 12 residues. Germline V gene sequence: CDR1 MNHEY, CDR2 SVGAGI. V shed 7 bases and J shed 0 bases, with 7 bases lying between them. CDR3 bases: TGTGCCAGCATCAGGAACTCCTACGAGCAGTACTTC. Its translation: CASIRNSYEQYF.

This clone was picked up a small number of times. This chain joins TRBV3-1 (or the pseudogene TRBV3-2) and TRBJ2-7, with TRBD1 matching over 8 bases. Germline CDR1 is LGHDT and CDR2 is YNNKEL (reference sequence). V lost 8 bases and J lost 2; bases outside the gene matches: 11. The CDR3 runs 15 residues. The CDR3 here is CASRSAGQGAYEQYF. CDR3 DNA sequence: TGTGCCAGCCGATCCGCTGGACAGGGAGCCTACGAGCAGTACTTC.

V gene TRBV5-1 combines with J gene TRBJ1-5, with D perhaps matching TRBD1 (5 bases). From germline, CDR1 is SGHRS and CDR2 YFSETQ. Trimming shortened V by 1 base and J by 0 bases, and 8 bases separated the two germline ends. This CDR3 spans 15 amino acids. This chain's CDR3 is CASSLWGDSNQPQHF. CDR3 in DNA: TGCGCCAGCAGCTTGTGGGGGGATAGCAATCAGCCCCAGCATTTT.

This chain uses TRBV27 with TRBJ1-6, with D possibly matching TRBD1 (6 bases). This CDR3 is built from 15 residues. CDR1 MNHEY and CDR2 SMNVEV come from the germline V gene (reference sequence). The ends were cut back, 7 bases at V and 7 bases at J, with 17 bases in the middle. The CDR3 DNA reads as TGTGCCAGCACCACCCGGGACACCCGAAATTCACCCCTCCACTTT. The encoded protein is CASTTRDTRNSPLHF.

The chain couples TRBV4-3 to TRBJ1-2; no definite D call. The germline gives CDR1 LGHNA, CDR2 YSLEER. V lost 0 bases and J lost 7, with 12 bases in between. The CDR3 spans 14 residues. CDR3 sequence reads: CASSQDRRGGGYTF. CDR3 nucleotides: TGCGCCAGCAGCCAAGATCGGCGGGGAGGTGGCTACACCTTC.

The rearrangement uses TRBV25-1 and TRBJ2-3; possible D gene TRBD2, 7 bases. V was trimmed by 2 bases and J by 4 bases, leaving 13 bases between them. CDR3 length equals 15 residues. The germline gives CDR1 MGHDK, CDR2 SYGVNS. The CDR3 here is CASSEGRGISDTQYF. The CDR3 DNA follows: TGTGCCAGCAGTGAAGGGAGGGGGATTTCAGATACGCAGTATTTT.

The chain is built from TRBV12-3 or TRBV12-4 and TRBJ2-5; 8 positions agree with TRBD1. V was clipped by 6 bases and J by 5 bases; unmatched bases: 5. This CDR3 is 13 amino acids long. DNA of the CDR3: TGTGCCAGCAGGCAGGGGGCTTCGGAGACCCAGTACTTC. The encoded protein is CASRQGASETQYF.

The rearrangement uses TRBV28 and TRBJ1-5; 7 bases line up with TRBD1. The J segment lost 6 bases and the V segment lost 5 bases, leaving 10 bases of the junction unmatched. The CDR3 sequence is 15 residues long. CDR1 and CDR2 from the germline V gene are MDHEN and SYDVKM. CDR3 residues: CASSQGLGGSQPQHF. In nucleotides, the CDR3 is TGTGCCAGCAGTCAGGGACTAGGGGGCTCTCAGCCCCAGCATTTT.

The chain carries TRBV4-1 and TRBJ2-1, with TRBD2 matching 11 bases. Germline-derived CDR1 and CDR2 are MGHRA and YSYEKL. The junction had 9 bases not matched to a gene; V was cut back by 4 bases and J by 1 base. This CDR3 has 18 amino acids. The CDR3 region has the DNA TGCGCCAGCAGCCTCTACAGTGGGACTAGCGGATCCTACAATGAGCAGTTCTTC. This sequence encodes CASSLYSGTSGSYNEQFF.

The chain carries TRBV6-5 and TRBJ2-2; the D gene is possibly TRBD2 (6 bases). V was trimmed by 6 bases and J by 6 bases, leaving 11 bases between them. CDR1 MNHEY and CDR2 SVGAGI come from the germline V gene. CDR3 length: 13 residues. CDR3 sequence reads: CASRLSGPGELFF. The CDR3 region has the DNA TGTGCCAGCAGACTTAGCGGTCCCGGGGAGCTGTTTTTT.

The rearrangement links TRBV10-3 to TRBJ1-5; D remains ambiguous. The length of the CDR3 is 14 residues. The germline CDR1 and CDR2 sequences are ENHRY and SYGVKD. V lost 3 bases to trimming and J lost 3 bases, with 9 bases between them. The CDR3 DNA follows: TGTGCCATCAGTGACAGGCCCGACAATCAGCCCCAGCATTTT. Its translation is CAISDRPDNQPQHF.

This chain connects TRBV2 to TRBJ1-1, with D perhaps TRBD1 (5 bases). Per the germline V gene, CDR1 is SNHLY and CDR2 is FYNNEI. Trimming removed 4 bases at V and 6 bases at J, with 12 bases between. The CDR3 is 13 residues long. The CDR3 here is CASSVRGGSEAFF. The CDR3 DNA reads TGTGCCAGCAGTGTACGGGGGGGTTCTGAAGCTTTCTTT.

J is TRBJ1-1 and V is TRBV5-1, with unresolved D. The germline V gene has CDR1 SGHRS and CDR2 YFSETQ. V lost 0 bases to trimming and J lost 1 base, with 10 bases between them. The CDR3 totals 15 residues. In nucleotides, the CDR3 is TGCGCCAGCAGCTTGGTTGTTGGGCGGAACACTGAAGCTTTCTTT. It translates to CASSLVVGRNTEAFF.

The chain uses TRBV19 and TRBJ2-1; D gene uncertain. The V and J ends lost 1 base and 4 bases respectively, with 5 bases between them. CDR1 and CDR2 from the germline V gene are LNHDA and SQIVND (reference sequence). CDR3 length: 13 amino acids. The CDR3 DNA sequence: TGTGCCAGTAGTATAGCAGATTACAATGAGCAGTTCTTC. As protein: CASSIADYNEQFF.

Here the CDR3 DNA reads TGTGCCAGCAGCTTAGAAGGCAGGGGGCGAAGTGGAAACACCATATATTTT. Protein product: CASSLEGRGRSGNTIYF. This sequence joins TRBV7-2 and TRBJ1-3; 8 bases align to TRBD1. This CDR3 has 17 residues. V gave up 1 base and J gave up 3 bases; unmatched junction bases: 8. Germline V gene lookup returns CDR1 SGHTA and CDR2 FQGNSA.

The chain recombines TRBV7-2 with TRBJ2-5, with D maybe TRBD2 (5 bases). Per the germline V gene, CDR1 is SGHTA and CDR2 is FQGNSA. CDR3 length: 14 residues. V was cut by 6 bases and J by 5 bases, with 16 bases left in between. In DNA form, the CDR3 reads TGTGCCAGCAGGCCTGGAGGCCAGTTGGAGACCCAGTACTTC. It specifies CASRPGGQLETQYF.

The chain employs TRBV6-1 and TRBJ1-5; 7 bases are a match to TRBD1. The germline CDR1 and CDR2 sequences are MNHNS and SASEGT. Trimming removed 4 bases from V and 1 base from J; junction bases left unmatched: 7. CDR3 size: 16 residues. The CDR3 nucleotides read TGTGCCAGCAGTGGCCGGGACAGACCAAGCAATCAGCCCCAGCATTTT. Its protein product is CASSGRDRPSNQPQHF.

This chain uses TRBV19 with TRBJ1-1; D is possibly TRBD1 (6 bases). V gave up 3 bases and J gave up 6 bases, with 11 bases separating them. CDR1 is LNHDA and CDR2 is SQIVND in the germline V gene (reference sequence). The CDR3 has 13 amino acids. The CDR3 bases are TGTGCCAGTAGTATGAGGAGGACAGCTGAAGCTTTCTTT. It codes for CASSMRRTAEAFF.